This TCR beta chain emerged from a study of cytomegalovirus exposure and HLA in healthy donors. Study as a whole: The same platform used for the 666 first-cohort repertoires was also used for the 120 or so validation repertoires, as a later analysis reported.

TCRdb's copy holds only in-frame clones and misses some; the assay was immunoSEQ multiplex PCR. The sample lists about 160,000 clones; over 85% were seen once. Findings and limits, study-wide: The investigators catalogued 150 to 200 TCR beta chains as cytomegalovirus-associated.

As to this clone: Its antigen is currently unknown.

V dropped 3 bases and J dropped 7; count of bases not matched to a gene: 7. Germline-derived CDR1 and CDR2 are SGHDT and YYEEEE. The CDR3 is made up of 15 amino acids. The sequencing input was PBMCs. This sequence originates from a man aged 18-30 years in good health and CMV-seropositive. This rearrangement joins TRBV5-6 to TRBJ1-5; 10 bases map to TRBD1. CDR3 residues: CASSWRDRGDQPQHF. CDR3 DNA: TGTGCCAGCAGCTGGAGGGACAGGGGAGACCAGCCCCAGCATTTT. The full variable domain, its missing parts supplied by reference TRBV5-6 and TRBJ1-5, is DAGVTQSPTHLIKTRGQQVTLRCSPKSGHDTVSWYQQALGQGPQFIFQYYEEEERQRGNFPDRFSGHQFPNYSSELNVNALLLGDSALYLCASSWRDRGDQPQHFGDGTRLSIL.